Below, 3 T cell receptor beta chains from the same sample are listed, as sequenced in a study of blood T cell repertoires in COVID-19. The table came from immunoSEQ multiplex PCR; TCRdb's copy has only in-frame clones and leaves some out. Of approximately 300,000 clones in the sample, 85% to 90% were seen once. What was sequenced was peripheral blood. The receptors were gathered from a woman under 40 with COVID-19, enrolled during active disease.

This rearrangement joins TRBV24-1 to TRBJ1-6; D is possibly TRBD1 (6 bases). The CDR3 contains 16 residues. CDR1 KGHDR and CDR2 SFDVKD come from the germline V gene. V lost 8 bases and J lost 10, with 23 bases in between. As DNA, the CDR3 is TGTGCCACCACCGGGCAAGACAGGCCGACAAGCTCACCCCTCCACTTT. Translated, it gives CATTGQDRPTSSPLHF.

V gene TRBV10-3 combines with J gene TRBJ2-7; TRBD1 aligns across 9 bases. The ends lost 8 bases at V and 4 bases at J; junction bases unmatched: 6. The germline V gene encodes CDR1 ENHRY and CDR2 SYGVKD. There are 13 residues in the CDR3. The CDR3 sequence is CAIRMGQGYEQYF. CDR3 DNA: TGTGCCATCCGAATGGGACAGGGTTACGAGCAGTACTTC.

The chain combines TRBV6-5 with TRBJ1-2; 7 nucleotides line up with TRBD1. The CDR3 loop spans 13 amino acids. V was pared by 7 bases and J by 7 bases, with 9 bases of the junction left unmatched. The germline CDR1 and CDR2 sequences are MNHEY and SVGAGI. CDR3 bases: TGTGCCAGCACCACGGAGAACAGGGGTGGCTACACCTTC. Protein product: CASTTENRGGYTF.